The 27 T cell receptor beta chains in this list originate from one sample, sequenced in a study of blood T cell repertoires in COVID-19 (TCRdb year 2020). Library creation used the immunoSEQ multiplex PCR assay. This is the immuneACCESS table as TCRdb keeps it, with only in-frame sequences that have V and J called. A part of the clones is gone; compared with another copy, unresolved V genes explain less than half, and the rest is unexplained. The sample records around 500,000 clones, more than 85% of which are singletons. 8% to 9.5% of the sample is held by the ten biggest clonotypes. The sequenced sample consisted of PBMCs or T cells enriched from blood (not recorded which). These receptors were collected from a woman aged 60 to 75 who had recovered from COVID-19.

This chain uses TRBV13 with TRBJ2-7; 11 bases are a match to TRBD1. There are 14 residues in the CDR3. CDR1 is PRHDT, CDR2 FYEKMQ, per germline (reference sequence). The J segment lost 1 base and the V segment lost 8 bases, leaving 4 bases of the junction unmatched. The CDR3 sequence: CASGGQGDSYEQYF. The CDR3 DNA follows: TGTGCCAGCGGGGGACAGGGGGATTCCTACGAGCAGTACTTC.

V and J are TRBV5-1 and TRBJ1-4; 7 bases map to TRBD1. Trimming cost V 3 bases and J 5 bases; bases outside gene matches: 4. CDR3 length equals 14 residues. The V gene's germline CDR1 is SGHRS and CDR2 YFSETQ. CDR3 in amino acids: CASSSGQKNEKLFF. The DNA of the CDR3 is TGCGCCAGCAGCTCGGGACAGAAGAATGAAAAACTGTTTTTT.

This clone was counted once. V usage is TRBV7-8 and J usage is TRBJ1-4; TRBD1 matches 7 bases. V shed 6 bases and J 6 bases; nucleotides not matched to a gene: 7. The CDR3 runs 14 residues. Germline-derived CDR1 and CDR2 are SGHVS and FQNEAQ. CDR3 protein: CASSLRTGDEKLFF. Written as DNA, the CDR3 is TGTGCCAGCAGTCTAAGGACAGGCGATGAAAAACTGTTTTTT. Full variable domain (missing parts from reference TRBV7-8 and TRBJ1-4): GAGVSQSPRYKVAKRGQDVALRCDPISGHVSLFWYQQALGQGPEFLTYFQNEAQLDKSGLPSDRFFAERPEGSVSTLKIQRTQQEDSAVYLCASSLRTGDEKLFFGSGTQLSVL.

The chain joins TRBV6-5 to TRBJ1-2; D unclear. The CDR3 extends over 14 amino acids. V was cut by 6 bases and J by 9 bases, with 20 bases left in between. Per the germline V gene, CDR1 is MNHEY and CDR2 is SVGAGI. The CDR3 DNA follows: TGTGCCAGCAGCCCGTTAGGTGGGCCGGGAAGCTACACCTTC. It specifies CASSPLGGPGSYTF.

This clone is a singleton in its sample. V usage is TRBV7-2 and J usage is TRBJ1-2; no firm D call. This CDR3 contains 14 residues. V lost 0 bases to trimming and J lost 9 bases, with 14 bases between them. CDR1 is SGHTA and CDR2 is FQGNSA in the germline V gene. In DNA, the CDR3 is TGTGCCAGCAGCTTAGCCCAACTGACTATGCGCTACACCTTC. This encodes CASSLAQLTMRYTF.

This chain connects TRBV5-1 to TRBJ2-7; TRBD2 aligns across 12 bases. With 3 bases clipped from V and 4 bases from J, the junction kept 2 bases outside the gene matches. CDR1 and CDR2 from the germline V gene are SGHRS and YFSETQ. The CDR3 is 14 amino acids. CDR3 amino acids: CASSSSGGEYEQYF. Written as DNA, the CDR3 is TGCGCCAGCAGCTCTAGCGGGGGGGAATACGAGCAGTACTTC. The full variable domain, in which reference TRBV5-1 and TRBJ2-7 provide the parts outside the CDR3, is KAGVTQTPRYLIKTRGQQVTLSCSPISGHRSVSWYQQTPGQGLQFLFEYFSETQRNKGNFPGRFSGRQFSNSRSEMNVSTLELGDSALYLCASSSSGGEYEQYFGPGTRLTVT.

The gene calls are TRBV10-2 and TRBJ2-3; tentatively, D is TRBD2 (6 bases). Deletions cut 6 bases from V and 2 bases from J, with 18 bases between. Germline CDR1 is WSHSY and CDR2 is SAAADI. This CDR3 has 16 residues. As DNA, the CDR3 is TGCGCCAGCAGCGATTATAGCGGATTTTTCACAGATACGCAGTATTTT. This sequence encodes CASSDYSGFFTDTQYF.

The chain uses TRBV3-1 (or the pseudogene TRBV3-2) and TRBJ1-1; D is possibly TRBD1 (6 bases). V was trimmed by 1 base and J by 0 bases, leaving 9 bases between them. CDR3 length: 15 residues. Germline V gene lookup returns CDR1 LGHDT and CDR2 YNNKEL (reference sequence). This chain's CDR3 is CASSQAGQLNTEAFF. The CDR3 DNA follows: TGTGCCAGCAGCCAAGCCGGACAGCTGAACACTGAAGCTTTCTTT.

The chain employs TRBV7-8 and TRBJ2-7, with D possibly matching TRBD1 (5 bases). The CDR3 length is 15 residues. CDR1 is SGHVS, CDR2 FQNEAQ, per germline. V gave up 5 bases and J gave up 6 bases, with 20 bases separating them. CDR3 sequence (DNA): TGTGCCAGCAGCAAATATGACAGTGGGTCGATCGAGCAGTACTTC. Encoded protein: CASSKYDSGSIEQYF.

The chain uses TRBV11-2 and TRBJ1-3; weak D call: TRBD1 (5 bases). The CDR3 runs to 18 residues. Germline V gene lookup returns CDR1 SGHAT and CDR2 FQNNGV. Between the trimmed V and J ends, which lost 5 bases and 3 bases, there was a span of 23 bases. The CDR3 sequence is CASSRIGGGIGFGNTIYF. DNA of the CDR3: TGTGCCAGCAGCCGAATCGGCGGGGGTATCGGTTTTGGAAACACCATATATTTT.

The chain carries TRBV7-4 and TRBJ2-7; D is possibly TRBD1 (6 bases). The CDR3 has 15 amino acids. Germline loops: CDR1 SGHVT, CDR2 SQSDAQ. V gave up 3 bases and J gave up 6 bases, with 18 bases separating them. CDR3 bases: TGTGCCAGCAGCTTGAGACAGGTCACGGGCTGCGAGCAGTACTTC. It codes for CASSLRQVTGCEQYF.

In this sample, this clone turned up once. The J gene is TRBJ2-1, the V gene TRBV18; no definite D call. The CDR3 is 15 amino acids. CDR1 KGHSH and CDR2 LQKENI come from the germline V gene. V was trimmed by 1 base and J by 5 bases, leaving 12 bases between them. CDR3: CASSPLLPSHNEQFF. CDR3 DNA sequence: TGTGCCAGCTCACCACTACTCCCGAGTCACAATGAGCAGTTCTTC.

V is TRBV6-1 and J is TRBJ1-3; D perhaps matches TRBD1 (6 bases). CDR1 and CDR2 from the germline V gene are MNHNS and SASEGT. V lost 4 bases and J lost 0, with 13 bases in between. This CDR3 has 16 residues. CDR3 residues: CASSGLGHTSGNTIYF. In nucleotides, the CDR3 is TGTGCCAGCAGTGGTCTGGGACATACCTCTGGAAACACCATATATTTT.

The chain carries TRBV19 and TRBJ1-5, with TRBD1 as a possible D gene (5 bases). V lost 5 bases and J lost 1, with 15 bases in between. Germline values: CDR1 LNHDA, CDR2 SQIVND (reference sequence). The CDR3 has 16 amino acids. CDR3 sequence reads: CASSAPGGRSNQPQHF. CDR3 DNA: TGTGCCAGTAGTGCCCCCGGGGGACGAAGCAATCAGCCCCAGCATTTT.

In DNA form, the CDR3 reads TGTGCCAGTAGTATGGTTGGGCAGGCTTATCAGCCCCAGCATTTT. Its translation: CASSMVGQAYQPQHF. The chain recombines TRBV19 with TRBJ1-5; no reliable D call. The V end was cut by 3 bases, the J end by 5 bases, with 14 bases between. Germline values: CDR1 LNHDA, CDR2 SQIVND (reference sequence). The CDR3 is 15 residues long.

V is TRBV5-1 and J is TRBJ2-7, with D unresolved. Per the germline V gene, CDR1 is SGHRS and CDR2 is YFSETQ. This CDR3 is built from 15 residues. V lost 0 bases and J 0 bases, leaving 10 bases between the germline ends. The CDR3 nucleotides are TGCGCCAGCAGCTTGGGAGAGGAGAGCTCCTACGAGCAGTACTTC. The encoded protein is CASSLGEESSYEQYF.

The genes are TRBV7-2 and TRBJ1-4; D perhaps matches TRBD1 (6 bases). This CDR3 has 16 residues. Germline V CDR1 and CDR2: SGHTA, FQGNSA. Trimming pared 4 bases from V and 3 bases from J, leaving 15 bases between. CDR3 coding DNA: TGTGCCAGCAGCTCTAACAGGGATACGGCTAATGAAAAACTGTTTTTT. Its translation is CASSSNRDTANEKLFF. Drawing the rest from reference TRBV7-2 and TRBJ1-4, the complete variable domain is GAGVSQSPSNKVTEKGKDVELRCDPISGHTALYWYRQSLGQGLEFLIYFQGNSAPDKSGLPSDRFSAERTGGSVSTLTIQRTQQEDSAVYLCASSSNRDTANEKLFFGSGTQLSVL.

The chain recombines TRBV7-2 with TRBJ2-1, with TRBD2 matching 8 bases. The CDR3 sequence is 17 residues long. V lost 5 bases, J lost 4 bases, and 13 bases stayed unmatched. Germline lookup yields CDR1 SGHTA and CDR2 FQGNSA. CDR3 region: CASSPRSGGPTYNEQFF. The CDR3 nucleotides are TGTGCCAGCAGCCCCAGGTCGGGGGGGCCAACTTACAATGAGCAGTTCTTC.

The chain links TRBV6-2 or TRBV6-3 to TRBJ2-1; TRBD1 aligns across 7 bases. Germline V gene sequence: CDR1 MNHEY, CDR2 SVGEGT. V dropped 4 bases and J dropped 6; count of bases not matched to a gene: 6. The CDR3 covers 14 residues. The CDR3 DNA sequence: TGTGCCAGCAGTTCCCCACACAGGGGCAATGAGCAGTTCTTC. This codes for CASSSPHRGNEQFF.

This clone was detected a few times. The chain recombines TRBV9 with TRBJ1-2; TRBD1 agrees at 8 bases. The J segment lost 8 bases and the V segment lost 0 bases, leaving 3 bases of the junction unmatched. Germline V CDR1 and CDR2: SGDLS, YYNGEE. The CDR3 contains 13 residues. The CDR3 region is CASSVVQGGGYTF. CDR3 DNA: TGTGCCAGCAGCGTAGTACAGGGGGGAGGCTACACCTTC.

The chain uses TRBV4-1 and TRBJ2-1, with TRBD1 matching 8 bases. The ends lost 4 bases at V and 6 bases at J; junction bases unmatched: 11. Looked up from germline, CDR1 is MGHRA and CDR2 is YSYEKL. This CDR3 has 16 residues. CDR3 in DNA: TGCGCCAGCAGCCTATTCACGGGACAGGCGGCCAATGAGCAGTTCTTC. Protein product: CASSLFTGQAANEQFF.

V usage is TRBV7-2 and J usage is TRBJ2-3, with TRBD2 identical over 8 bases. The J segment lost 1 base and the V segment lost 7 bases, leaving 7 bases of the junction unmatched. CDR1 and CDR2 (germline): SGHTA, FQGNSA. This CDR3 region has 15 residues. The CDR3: CASTGGASRTDTQYF. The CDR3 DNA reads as TGTGCCAGCACCGGGGGGGCTTCTCGCACAGATACGCAGTATTTT. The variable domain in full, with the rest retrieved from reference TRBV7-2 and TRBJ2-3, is GAGVSQSPSNKVTEKGKDVELRCDPISGHTALYWYRQSLGQGLEFLIYFQGNSAPDKSGLPSDRFSAERTGGSVSTLTIQRTQQEDSAVYLCASTGGASRTDTQYFGPGTRLTVL.

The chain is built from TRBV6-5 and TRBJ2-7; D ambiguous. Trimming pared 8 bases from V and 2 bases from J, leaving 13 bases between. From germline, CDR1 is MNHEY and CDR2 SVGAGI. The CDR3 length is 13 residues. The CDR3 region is CASHNIVPYEQYF. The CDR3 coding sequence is TGTGCCAGCCATAACATTGTTCCCTACGAGCAGTACTTC.

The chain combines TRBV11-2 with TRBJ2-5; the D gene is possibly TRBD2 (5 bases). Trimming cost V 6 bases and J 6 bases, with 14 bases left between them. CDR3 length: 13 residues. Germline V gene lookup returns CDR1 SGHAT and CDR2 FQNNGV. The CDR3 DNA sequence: TGTGCCAGCAGGCCAATCGGGGTAAAGACCCAGTACTTC. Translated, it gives CASRPIGVKTQYF.

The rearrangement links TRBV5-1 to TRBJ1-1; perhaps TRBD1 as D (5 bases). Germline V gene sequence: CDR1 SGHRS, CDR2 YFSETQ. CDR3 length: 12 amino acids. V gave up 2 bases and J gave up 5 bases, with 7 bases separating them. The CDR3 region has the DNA TGCGCCAGCAGCTTCGGGGGGACTGAAGCTTTCTTT. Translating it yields CASSFGGTEAFF.

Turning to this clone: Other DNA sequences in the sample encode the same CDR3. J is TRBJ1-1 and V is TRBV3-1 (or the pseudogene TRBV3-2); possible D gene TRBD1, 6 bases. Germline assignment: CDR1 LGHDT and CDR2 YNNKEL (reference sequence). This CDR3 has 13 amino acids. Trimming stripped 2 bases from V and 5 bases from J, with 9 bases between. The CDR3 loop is CASSQRGWTEAFF. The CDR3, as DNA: TGTGCCAGCAGCCAAAGGGGGTGGACTGAAGCTTTCTTT.

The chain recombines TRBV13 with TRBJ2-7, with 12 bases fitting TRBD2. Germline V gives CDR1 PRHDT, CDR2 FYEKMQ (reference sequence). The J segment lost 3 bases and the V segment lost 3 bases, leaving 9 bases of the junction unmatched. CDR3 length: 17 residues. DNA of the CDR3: TGTGCCAGCAGCTTCCTAGCGGGGGGGAAGATTAACTACGAGCAGTACTTC. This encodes CASSFLAGGKINYEQYF.